This T cell receptor (beta chain) was captured by sequencing in a study of cytomegalovirus exposure and HLA in healthy donors. A word on this clone: The antigen remains undetermined.

The CDR3 has 13 residues. Unrecorded immune exposure was likely among donors, who were nominally healthy when sampled. General study findings and limits: There were 150 to 200 TCR beta chains listed as cytomegalovirus-associated. A later analysis showed that HLA-associated TCR beta chains had undergone more clonal expansion than equally common others.

The PCR had 60 Vbeta and 13 Jbeta primers. Data came from immunoSEQ multiplex PCR; TCRdb stores just in-frame clones and leaves some out. The sample includes 150,000 or so clones, roughly four fifths of them seen just once. The origin of this receptor is a female donor in good health and CMV-seronegative. The sequenced material came from PBMCs. This chain connects TRBV12-2 to TRBJ2-3; TRBD2, the D gene given by the table, was not confirmed from the DNA. TRBV12-2 is a listed pseudogene. CDR3 region: CAPERGVTDTQYF. The CDR3, as DNA: TGTGCCCCAGAGCGGGGGGTAACAGATACGCAGTATTTT.